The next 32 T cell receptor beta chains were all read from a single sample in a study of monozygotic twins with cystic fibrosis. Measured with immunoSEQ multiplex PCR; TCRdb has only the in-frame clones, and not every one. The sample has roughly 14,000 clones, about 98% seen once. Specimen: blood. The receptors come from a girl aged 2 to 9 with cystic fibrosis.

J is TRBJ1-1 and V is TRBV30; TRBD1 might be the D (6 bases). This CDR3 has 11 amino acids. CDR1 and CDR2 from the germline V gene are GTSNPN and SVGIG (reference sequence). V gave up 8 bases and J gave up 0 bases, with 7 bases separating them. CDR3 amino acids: CARTVNTEAFF. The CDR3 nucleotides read TGTGCCCGGACAGTGAACACTGAAGCTTTCTTT.

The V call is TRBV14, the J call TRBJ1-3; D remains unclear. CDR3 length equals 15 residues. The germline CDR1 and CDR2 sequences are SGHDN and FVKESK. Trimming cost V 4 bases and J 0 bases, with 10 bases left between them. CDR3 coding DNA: TGTGCCAGCAGCCTCGGGTCTTACTCTGGAAACACCATATATTTT. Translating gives CASSLGSYSGNTIYF.

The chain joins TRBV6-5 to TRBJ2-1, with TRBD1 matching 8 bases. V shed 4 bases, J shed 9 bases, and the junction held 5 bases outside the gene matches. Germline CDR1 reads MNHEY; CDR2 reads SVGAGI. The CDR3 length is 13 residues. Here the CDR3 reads CASSSGGGSEQFF. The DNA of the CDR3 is TGTGCCAGCAGTTCAGGGGGCGGCTCTGAGCAGTTCTTC.

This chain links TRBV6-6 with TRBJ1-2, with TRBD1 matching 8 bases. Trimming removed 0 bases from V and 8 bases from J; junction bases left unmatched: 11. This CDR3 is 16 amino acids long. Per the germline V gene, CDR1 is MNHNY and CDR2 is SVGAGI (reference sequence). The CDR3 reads CASSYSAITGGGGYTF. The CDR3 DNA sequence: TGTGCCAGCAGTTACTCGGCTATTACAGGGGGAGGCGGCTACACCTTC.

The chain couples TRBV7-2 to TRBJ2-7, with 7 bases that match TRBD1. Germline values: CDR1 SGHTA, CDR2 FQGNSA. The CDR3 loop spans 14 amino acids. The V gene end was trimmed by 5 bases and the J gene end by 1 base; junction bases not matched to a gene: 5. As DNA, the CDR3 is TGTGCCAGCAGCCCCCGACAGGGATCCTACGAGCAGTACTTC. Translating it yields CASSPRQGSYEQYF.

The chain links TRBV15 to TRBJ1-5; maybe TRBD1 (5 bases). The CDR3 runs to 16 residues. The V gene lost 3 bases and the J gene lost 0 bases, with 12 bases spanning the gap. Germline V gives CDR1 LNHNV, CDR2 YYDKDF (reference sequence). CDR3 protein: CATSRRGDYSNQPQHF. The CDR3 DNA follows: TGTGCCACCAGCAGGAGGGGTGATTATAGCAATCAGCCCCAGCATTTT.

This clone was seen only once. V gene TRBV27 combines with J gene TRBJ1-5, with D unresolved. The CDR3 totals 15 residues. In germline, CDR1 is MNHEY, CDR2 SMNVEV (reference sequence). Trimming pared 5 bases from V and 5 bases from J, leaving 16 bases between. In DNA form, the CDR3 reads TGTGCCAGCAGTGCCCTATTTACGAGCCATCAGCCCCAGCATTTT. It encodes CASSALFTSHQPQHF.

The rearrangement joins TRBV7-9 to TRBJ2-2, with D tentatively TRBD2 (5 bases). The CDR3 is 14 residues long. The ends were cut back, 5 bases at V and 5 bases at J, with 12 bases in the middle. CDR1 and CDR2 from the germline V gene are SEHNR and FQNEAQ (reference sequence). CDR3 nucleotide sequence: TGTGCCAGCAGCACGCGCGGGCGTACCGGGGAGCTGTTTTTT. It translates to CASSTRGRTGELFF.

The CDR3 sequence is CASSKGLAGGDTQYF. CDR3 DNA sequence: TGTGCCAGCAGTAAGGGACTAGCGGGAGGGGATACGCAGTATTTT. The J gene is TRBJ2-3, the V gene TRBV2; 16 nucleotides line up with TRBD2. Trimming removed 5 bases from V and 6 bases from J; junction bases left unmatched: 2. CDR1 and CDR2 from the germline V gene are SNHLY and FYNNEI. This CDR3 has 15 amino acids.

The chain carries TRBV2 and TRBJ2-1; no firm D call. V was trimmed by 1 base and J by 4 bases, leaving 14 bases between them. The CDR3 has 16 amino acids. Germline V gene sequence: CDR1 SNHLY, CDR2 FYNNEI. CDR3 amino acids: CASSEGRLETYNEQFF. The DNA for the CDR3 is TGTGCCAGCAGTGAAGGCAGGCTGGAGACATACAATGAGCAGTTCTTC.

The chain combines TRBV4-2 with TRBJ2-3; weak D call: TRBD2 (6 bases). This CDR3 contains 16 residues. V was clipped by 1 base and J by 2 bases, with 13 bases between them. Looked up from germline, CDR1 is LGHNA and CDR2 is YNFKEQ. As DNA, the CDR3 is TGTGCCAGCAGCCAAGCGCGGGAAGTTAACACAGATACGCAGTATTTT. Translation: CASSQAREVNTDTQYF.

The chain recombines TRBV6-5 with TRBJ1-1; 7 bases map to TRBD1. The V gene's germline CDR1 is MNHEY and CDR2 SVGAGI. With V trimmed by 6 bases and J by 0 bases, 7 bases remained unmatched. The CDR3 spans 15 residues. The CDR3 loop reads CASSLRQGVNTEAFF. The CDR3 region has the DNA TGTGCCAGCAGCCTGAGACAGGGAGTGAACACTGAAGCTTTCTTT.

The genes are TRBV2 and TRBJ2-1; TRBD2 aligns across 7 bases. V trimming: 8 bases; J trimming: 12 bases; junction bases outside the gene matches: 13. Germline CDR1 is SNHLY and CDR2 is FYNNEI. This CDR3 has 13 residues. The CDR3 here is CASGLADAPLQFF. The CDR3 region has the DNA TGTGCCAGCGGTCTAGCGGACGCCCCGCTGCAGTTCTTC.

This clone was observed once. The CDR3 region is CSAGGLGAGYEQYF. The CDR3 DNA reads as TGCAGCGCTGGAGGCCTGGGGGCAGGCTACGAGCAGTACTTC. V usage is TRBV29-1 and J usage is TRBJ2-7; D possibly corresponds to TRBD1 (6 bases). Trimming removed 7 bases at V and 3 bases at J, with 19 bases between. Germline assignment: CDR1 SQVTM and CDR2 ANQGSEA. The CDR3 has 14 amino acids.

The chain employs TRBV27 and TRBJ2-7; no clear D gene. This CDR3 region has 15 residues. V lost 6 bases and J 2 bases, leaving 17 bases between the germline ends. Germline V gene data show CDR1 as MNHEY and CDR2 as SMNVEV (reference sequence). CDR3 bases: TGTGCCAGCAGACGAAACTCTATACCCACCTACGAGCAGTACTTC. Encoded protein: CASRRNSIPTYEQYF.

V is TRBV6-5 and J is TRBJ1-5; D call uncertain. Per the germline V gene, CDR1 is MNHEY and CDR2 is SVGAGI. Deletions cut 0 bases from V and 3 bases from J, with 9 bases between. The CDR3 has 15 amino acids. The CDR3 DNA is TGTGCCAGCAGTTACTCTTCGCAGGCCAATCAGCCCCAGCATTTT. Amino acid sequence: CASSYSSQANQPQHF.

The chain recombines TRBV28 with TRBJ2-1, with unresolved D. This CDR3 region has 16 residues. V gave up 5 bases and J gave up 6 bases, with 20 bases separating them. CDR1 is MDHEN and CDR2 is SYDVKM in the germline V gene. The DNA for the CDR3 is TGTGCCAGCAGTCTACCCCAAGGCCTGGCCTCCAATGAGCAGTTCTTC. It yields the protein CASSLPQGLASNEQFF.

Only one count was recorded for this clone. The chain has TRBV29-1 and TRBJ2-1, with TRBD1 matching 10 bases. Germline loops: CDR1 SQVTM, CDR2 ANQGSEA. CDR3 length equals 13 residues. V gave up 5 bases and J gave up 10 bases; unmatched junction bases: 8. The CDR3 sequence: CSVTGTGDGEQFF. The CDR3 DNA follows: TGCAGCGTTACCGGGACAGGGGACGGGGAGCAGTTCTTC.

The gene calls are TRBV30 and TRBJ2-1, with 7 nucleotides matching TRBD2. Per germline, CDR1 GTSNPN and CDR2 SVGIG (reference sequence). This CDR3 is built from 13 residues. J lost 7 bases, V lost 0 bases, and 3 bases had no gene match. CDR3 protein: CAWSVLAPNEQFF. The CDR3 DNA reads TGTGCCTGGAGTGTACTAGCGCCTAATGAGCAGTTCTTC.

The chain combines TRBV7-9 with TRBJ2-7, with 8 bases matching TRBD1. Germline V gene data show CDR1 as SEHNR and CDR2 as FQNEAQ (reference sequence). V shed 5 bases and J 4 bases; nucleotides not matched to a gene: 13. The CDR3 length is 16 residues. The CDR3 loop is CASSLPLTGGSYEQYF. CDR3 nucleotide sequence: TGTGCCAGCAGCCTCCCCCTTACAGGGGGAAGTTACGAGCAGTACTTC.

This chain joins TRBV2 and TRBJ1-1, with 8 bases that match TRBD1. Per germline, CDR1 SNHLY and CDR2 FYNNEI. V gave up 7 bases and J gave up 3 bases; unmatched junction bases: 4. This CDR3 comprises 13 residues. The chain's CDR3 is CASTLDRDTEAFF. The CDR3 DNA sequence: TGTGCCAGCACCTTGGACAGGGACACTGAAGCTTTCTTT.

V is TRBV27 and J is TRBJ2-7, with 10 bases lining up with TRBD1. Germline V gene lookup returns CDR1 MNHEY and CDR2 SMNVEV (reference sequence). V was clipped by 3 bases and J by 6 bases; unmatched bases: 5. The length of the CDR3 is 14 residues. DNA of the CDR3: TGTGCCAGCAGTTTCGGGACAGGGGAAGTCGAGCAGTACTTC. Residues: CASSFGTGEVEQYF.

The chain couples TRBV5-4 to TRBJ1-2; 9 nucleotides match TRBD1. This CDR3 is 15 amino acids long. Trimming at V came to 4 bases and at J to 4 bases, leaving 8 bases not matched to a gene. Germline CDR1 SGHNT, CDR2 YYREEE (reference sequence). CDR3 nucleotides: TGTGCCAGCAGCCGCGAGGACAGGGGTTCCTATGGCTACACCTTC. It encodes CASSREDRGSYGYTF.

CDR3 nucleotides: TGCGCCAGCAGCTTGGGAGGCGGAGCGAACACCGGGGAGCTGTTTTTT. It specifies CASSLGGGANTGELFF. The genes are TRBV5-1 and TRBJ2-2; D not resolved. Trimming cost V 0 bases and J 0 bases, with 9 bases left between them. The CDR3 covers 16 residues. Germline-derived CDR1 and CDR2 are SGHRS and YFSETQ.

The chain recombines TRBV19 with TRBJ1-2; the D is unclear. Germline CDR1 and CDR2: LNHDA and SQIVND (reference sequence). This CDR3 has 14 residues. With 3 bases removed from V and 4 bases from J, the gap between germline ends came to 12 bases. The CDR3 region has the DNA TGTGCCAGTAGTATGGGCGGGAGGAGCTATGGCTACACCTTC. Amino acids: CASSMGGRSYGYTF.

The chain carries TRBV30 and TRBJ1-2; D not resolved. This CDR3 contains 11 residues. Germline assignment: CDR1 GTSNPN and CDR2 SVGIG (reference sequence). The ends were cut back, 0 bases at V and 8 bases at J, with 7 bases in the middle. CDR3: CAWSVGAGYTF. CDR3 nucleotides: TGTGCCTGGAGTGTAGGCGCCGGCTACACCTTC. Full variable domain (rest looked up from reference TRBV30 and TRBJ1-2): SQTIHQWPATLVQPVGSPLSLECTVEGTSNPNLYWYRQAAGRGLQLLFYSVGIGQISSEVPQNLSASRPQDRQFILSSKKLLLSDSGFYLCAWSVGAGYTFGSGTRLTVV.

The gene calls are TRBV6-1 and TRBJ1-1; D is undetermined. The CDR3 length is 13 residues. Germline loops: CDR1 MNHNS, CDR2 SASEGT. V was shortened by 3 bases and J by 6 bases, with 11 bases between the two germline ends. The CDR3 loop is CASSDGPISEAFF. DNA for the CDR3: TGTGCCAGCAGTGACGGTCCGATCTCTGAAGCTTTCTTT.

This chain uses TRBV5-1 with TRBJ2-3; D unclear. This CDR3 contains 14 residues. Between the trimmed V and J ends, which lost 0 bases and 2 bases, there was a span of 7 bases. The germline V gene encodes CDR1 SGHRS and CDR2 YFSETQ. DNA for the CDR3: TGCGCCAGCAGCTTGGTCCAGGCCACAGATACGCAGTATTTT. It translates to CASSLVQATDTQYF. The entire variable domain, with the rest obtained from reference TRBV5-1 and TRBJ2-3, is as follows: KAGVTQTPRYLIKTRGQQVTLSCSPISGHRSVSWYQQTPGQGLQFLFEYFSETQRNKGNFPGRFSGRQFSNSRSEMNVSTLELGDSALYLCASSLVQATDTQYFGPGTRLTVL.

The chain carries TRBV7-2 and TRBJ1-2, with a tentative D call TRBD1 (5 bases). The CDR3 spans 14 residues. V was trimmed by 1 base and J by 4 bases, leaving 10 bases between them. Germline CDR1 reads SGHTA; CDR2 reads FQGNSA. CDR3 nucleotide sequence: TGTGCCAGCAGCTTAGTTTCGGGGCTCTATGGCTACACCTTC. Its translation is CASSLVSGLYGYTF.

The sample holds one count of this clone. In DNA form, the CDR3 reads TGTGCCAGCCAGGGTTCCCTGAACACTGAAGCTTTCTTT. Protein: CASQGSLNTEAFF. This chain links TRBV28 with TRBJ1-1; tentative D call: TRBD1 (5 bases). The V gene lost 8 bases and the J gene lost 0 bases, with 10 bases spanning the gap. The V gene's germline CDR1 is MDHEN and CDR2 SYDVKM. This CDR3 has 13 amino acids.

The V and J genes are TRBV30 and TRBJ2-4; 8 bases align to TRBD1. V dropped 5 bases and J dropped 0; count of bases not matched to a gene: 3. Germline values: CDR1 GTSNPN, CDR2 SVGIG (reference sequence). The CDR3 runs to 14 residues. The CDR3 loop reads CAWDRGLAKNIQYF. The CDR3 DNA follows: TGTGCCTGGGACAGGGGCTTAGCCAAAAACATTCAGTACTTC.

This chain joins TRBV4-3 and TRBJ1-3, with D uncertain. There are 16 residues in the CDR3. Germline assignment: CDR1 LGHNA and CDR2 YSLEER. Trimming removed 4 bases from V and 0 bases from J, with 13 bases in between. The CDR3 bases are TGCGCCAGCAGCCCTCGCGCCCGGAGCTCTGGAAACACCATATATTTT. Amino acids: CASSPRARSSGNTIYF.